The clone carrying this TCR beta chain was counted many times. V was clipped by 11 bases and J by 7 bases, with 21 bases between them. Germline values: CDR1 ENHRY, CDR2 SYGVKD. The CDR3 spans 13 residues. This sample's TCRbeta library carried unique molecular identifier barcodes. MiXCR, run by TCRdb on the PCR reads, gives a single entry per CDR3 protein. The table records around 450,000 distinct CDR3 sequences, about 10% of them present only once. This sample is drawn from a study of T-cell reconstitution after alpha-beta-depleted transplantation in children. The TCR comes from a child aged 2 to 9 with inherited bone marrow failure, due to receive a stem cell transplant. The J gene is TRBJ2-7, the V gene TRBV10-3, with D unresolved. Specimen: PBMCs, collected before TCRalphabeta/CD19-depleted stem cell transplant. The CDR3 bases are TGTGCCTCTGGATCCCATCTCGCCGGGGAGCAGTACTTC. This encodes CASGSHLAGEQYF.